These 7 T cell receptor beta chains were sequenced from one sample in a study of blood T cell repertoires in COVID-19. Clones were sequenced by immunoSEQ multiplex PCR, and TCRdb holds only the in-frame ones, with some missing. The sample records 9,500 to 12,000 clones, 75% to 90% being singletons. Source material: peripheral blood. These receptors all stem from a man between 65 and 85 years old with active COVID-19.

This clone has just one count. The gene calls are TRBV28 and TRBJ2-7, with 7 bases fitting TRBD1. This CDR3 has 15 residues. Per the germline V gene, CDR1 is MDHEN and CDR2 is SYDVKM. The ends lost 6 bases at V and 3 bases at J; junction bases unmatched: 11. For the CDR3, the DNA is TGTGCCAGCAGCCGTGACAGGGTCGCCCTCTACGAGCAGTACTTC. It specifies CASSRDRVALYEQYF.

This clone was recorded only once. The chain combines TRBV11-3 with TRBJ2-2; TRBD2 matches 7 bases. Unmatched junction bases numbered 9, after V lost 7 bases and J lost 4 bases. Germline-derived CDR1 and CDR2 are SGHNT and YENEEA. There are 15 residues in the CDR3. The CDR3 DNA is TGTGCCAGCACTGGCGGGGGTGGTCCCACCGGGGAGCTGTTTTTT. This codes for CASTGGGGPTGELFF.

This clone was observed a few times. The chain recombines TRBV6-5 with TRBJ1-2, with TRBD1 matching over 9 bases. This CDR3 has 14 residues. The V gene end was trimmed by 8 bases and the J gene end by 6 bases; junction bases not matched to a gene: 10. Germline CDR1 MNHEY, CDR2 SVGAGI. The CDR3 nucleotides read TGTGCCAGCGGTAAACAGGGGGCGCTTGATGGCTACACCTTC. It yields the protein CASGKQGALDGYTF.

This chain uses TRBV7-6 with TRBJ2-3; D is perhaps TRBD2 (6 bases). V lost 4 bases to trimming and J lost 0 bases, with 11 bases between them. Germline CDR1 SGHVS, CDR2 FNYEAQ. The CDR3 contains 15 residues. The CDR3 sequence is CASSSTGTSTDTQYF. The CDR3 DNA follows: TGTGCCAGCAGCTCAACCGGGACTAGCACAGATACGCAGTATTTT.

The V and J genes are TRBV30 and TRBJ2-7; 7 nucleotides line up with TRBD1. Germline-derived CDR1 and CDR2 are GTSNPN and SVGIG (reference sequence). Trimming removed 4 bases from V and 1 base from J; junction bases left unmatched: 1. CDR3 length equals 12 residues. As DNA, the CDR3 is TGTGCCTGGATGACAGGGTCCTACGAGCAGTACTTC. Its protein is CAWMTGSYEQYF.

V is TRBV4-1 and J is TRBJ2-1, with 10 bases lining up with TRBD2. From germline, CDR1 is MGHRA and CDR2 YSYEKL. V was clipped by 0 bases and J by 1 base; unmatched bases: 9. This CDR3 has 19 residues. In DNA form, the CDR3 reads TGCGCCAGCAGCCAAGATCATAAGCGGGGGGGCCCATCCTACAATGAGCAGTTCTTC. Encoded protein: CASSQDHKRGGPSYNEQFF.

This clone was observed a single time. The DNA for the CDR3 is TGTGCCAGCAGTGAATCGGTGTACAATCAGCCCCAGCATTTT. Translating it yields CASSESVYNQPQHF. The genes are TRBV25-1 and TRBJ1-5, with D unclear. This CDR3 comprises 14 residues. The germline V gene has CDR1 MGHDK and CDR2 SYGVNS. The ends were cut back, 1 base at V and 3 bases at J, with 7 bases in the middle.